Following are 6 T cell receptor beta chains from one sample sequenced in a study of response to subunit inactivated influenza vaccine. One entry per CDR3 protein results from TCRdb running MiXCR on the RT-PCR reads. Among roughly 550,000 distinct CDR3 sequences, under 30% were seen once, and the ten largest hold approximately 3%. These data were also filed under a second study, of T cells expressing NK-cell markers. Turning to that study: Generation of TCR beta cDNA was performed by 5'RACE template switching incorporating UMIs.

This sample comprised CD4+ T cells sorted from PBMCs, obtained approximately 13 days after vaccination. Source of these receptors: a middle-aged man who received an inactivated influenza vaccine.

On this clonotype: A much larger clone differs by one base, so this may be a read error. The CDR3 DNA reads as TGTACCAGCAGGTCTGATCAGGGAGGCGAGCAGTACTTC. Translation: CTSRSDQGGEQYF. The chain links TRBV2 to TRBJ2-7; D may be TRBD2 (6 bases). Germline V CDR1 and CDR2: SNHLY, FYNNEI. This CDR3 comprises 13 residues.

This clonotype has a handful of counts. The rearrangement uses TRBV7-2 and TRBJ2-5, with unresolved D. Germline V lookup: CDR1 SGHTA, CDR2 FQGNSA. The CDR3 loop spans 13 amino acids. V shed 3 bases and J shed 5 bases, with 10 bases lying between them. The CDR3 here is CASSFQITETQYF. Written as DNA, the CDR3 is TGTGCCAGCAGCTTTCAGATCACGGAGACCCAGTACTTC. Filled out from reference TRBV7-2 and TRBJ2-5, the complete variable domain reads GAGVSQSPSNKVTEKGKDVELRCDPISGHTALYWYRQSLGQGLEFLIYFQGNSAPDKSGLPSDRFSAERTGGSVSTLTIQRTQQEDSAVYLCASSFQITETQYFGPGTRLLVL.

This chain joins TRBV7-6 and TRBJ2-7, with 12 nucleotides matching TRBD1. Germline V CDR1 and CDR2: SGHVS, FNYEAQ. This CDR3 spans 17 amino acids. The V segment lost 1 base and the J segment 5 bases; nucleotides outside the gene matches: 9. The DNA of the CDR3 is TGTGCCAGCAGCTTAGAACGCGCGGGACAGGGGGCTCACGAGCAGTACTTC. Its translation: CASSLERAGQGAHEQYF.

The chain uses TRBV28 and TRBJ1-6; D remains unclear. The germline V gene has CDR1 MDHEN and CDR2 SYDVKM. The CDR3 contains 14 residues. V lost 7 bases and J lost 7, with 14 bases in between. The CDR3 nucleotides read TGTGCCAGCATTAGTAGGATCACCAATTCACCCCTCCACTTT. Translation gives CASISRITNSPLHF.

The table lists this clonotype with many counts. The chain couples TRBV24-1 to TRBJ2-1; 7 bases map to TRBD1. V trimming: 5 bases; J trimming: 5 bases; junction bases outside the gene matches: 8. The CDR3 loop spans 15 amino acids. Germline V gives CDR1 KGHDR, CDR2 SFDVKD. CDR3 sequence reads: CATSGPTGSNNEQFF. CDR3 coding DNA: TGTGCCACCAGTGGCCCGACAGGGAGTAACAATGAGCAGTTCTTC.

This clonotype has just a few counts. The CDR3 DNA is TGTGCCAGTCTAGGGACTAGAGGGGGCTACGAGCAGTACTTC. It translates to CASLGTRGGYEQYF. The chain combines TRBV2 with TRBJ2-7; 8 nucleotides match TRBD2. Trimming took 9 bases from V and 3 from J; bases not matched to a gene: 10. CDR3 length: 14 residues. The germline gives CDR1 SNHLY, CDR2 FYNNEI.